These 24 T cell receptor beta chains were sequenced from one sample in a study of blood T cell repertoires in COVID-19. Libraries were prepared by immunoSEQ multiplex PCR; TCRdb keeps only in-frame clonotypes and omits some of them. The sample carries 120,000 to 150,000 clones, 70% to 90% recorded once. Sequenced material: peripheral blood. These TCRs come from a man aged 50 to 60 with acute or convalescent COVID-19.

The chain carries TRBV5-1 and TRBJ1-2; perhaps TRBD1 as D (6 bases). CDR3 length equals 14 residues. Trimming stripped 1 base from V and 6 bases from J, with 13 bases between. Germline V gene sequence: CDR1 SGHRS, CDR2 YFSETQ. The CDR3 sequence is CASSLQGQADGYTF. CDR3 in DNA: TGCGCCAGCAGCTTGCAGGGGCAGGCCGATGGCTACACCTTC. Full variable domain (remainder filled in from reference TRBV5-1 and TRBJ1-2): KAGVTQTPRYLIKTRGQQVTLSCSPISGHRSVSWYQQTPGQGLQFLFEYFSETQRNKGNFPGRFSGRQFSNSRSEMNVSTLELGDSALYLCASSLQGQADGYTFGSGTRLTVV.

CDR3 loop: CASSMDRGTYNEQFF. The CDR3 region has the DNA TGTGCCAGCAGCATGGACAGGGGCACCTACAATGAGCAGTTCTTC. This sequence joins TRBV7-8 and TRBJ2-1; 9 positions match TRBD1. J gave up 2 bases and V 5 bases, and 4 bases lay outside the gene matches. Germline CDR1 reads SGHVS; CDR2 reads FQNEAQ. CDR3 length equals 15 residues.

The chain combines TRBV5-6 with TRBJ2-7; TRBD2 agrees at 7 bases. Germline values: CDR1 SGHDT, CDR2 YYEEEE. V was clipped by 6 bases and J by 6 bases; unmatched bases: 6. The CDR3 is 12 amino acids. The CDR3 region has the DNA TGTGCCAGCAAGGTCCCGGGGGGCGAGCAGTACTTC. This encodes CASKVPGGEQYF.

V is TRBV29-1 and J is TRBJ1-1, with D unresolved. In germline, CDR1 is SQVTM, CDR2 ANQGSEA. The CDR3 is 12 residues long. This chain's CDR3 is CSGWRAGTEAFF. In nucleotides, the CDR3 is TGCAGTGGGTGGCGGGCTGGTACTGAAGCTTTCTTT.

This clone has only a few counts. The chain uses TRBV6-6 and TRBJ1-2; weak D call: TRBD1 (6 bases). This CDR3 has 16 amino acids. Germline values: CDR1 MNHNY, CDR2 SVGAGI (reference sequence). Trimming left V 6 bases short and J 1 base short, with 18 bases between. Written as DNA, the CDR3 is TGTGCCAGCAGCCCACATGGGGGGGCGAGTAACTATGGCTACACCTTC. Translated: CASSPHGGASNYGYTF.

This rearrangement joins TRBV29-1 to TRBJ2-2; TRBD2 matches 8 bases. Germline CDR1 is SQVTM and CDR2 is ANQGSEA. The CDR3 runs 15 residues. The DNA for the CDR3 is TGCCGCGCCCCCCCCGGGGGCGGGGGGACCGGGGAGCTGTTTTTT. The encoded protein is CRAPPGGGGTGELFF.

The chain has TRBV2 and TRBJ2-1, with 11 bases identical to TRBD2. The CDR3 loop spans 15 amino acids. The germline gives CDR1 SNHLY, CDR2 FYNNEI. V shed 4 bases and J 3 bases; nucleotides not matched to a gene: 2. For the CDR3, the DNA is TGTGCCAGCAGTGTGGGACTAGCGGTCTACAATGAGCAGTTCTTC. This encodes CASSVGLAVYNEQFF.

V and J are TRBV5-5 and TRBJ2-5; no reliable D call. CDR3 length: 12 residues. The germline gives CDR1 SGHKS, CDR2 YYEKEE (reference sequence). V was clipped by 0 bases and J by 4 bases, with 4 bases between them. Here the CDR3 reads CASSLVLETQYF. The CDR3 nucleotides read TGTGCCAGCAGCTTGGTCTTAGAGACCCAGTACTTC.

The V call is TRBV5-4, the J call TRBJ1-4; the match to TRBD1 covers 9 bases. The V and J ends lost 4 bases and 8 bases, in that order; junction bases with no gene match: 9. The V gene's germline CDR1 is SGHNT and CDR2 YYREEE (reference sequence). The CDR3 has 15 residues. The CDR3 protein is CASSPRTGVGEKLFF. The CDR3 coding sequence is TGTGCCAGCAGCCCCCGGACAGGGGTGGGGGAAAAACTGTTTTTT.

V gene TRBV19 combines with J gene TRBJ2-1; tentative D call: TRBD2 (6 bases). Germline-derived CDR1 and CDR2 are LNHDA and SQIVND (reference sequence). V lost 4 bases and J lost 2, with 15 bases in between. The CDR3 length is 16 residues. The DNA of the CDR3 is TGTGCCAGTAGTACGCCCCCTAGCGTCCCCTACAATGAGCAGTTCTTC. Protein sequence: CASSTPPSVPYNEQFF. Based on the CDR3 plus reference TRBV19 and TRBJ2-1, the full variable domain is DGGITQSPKYLFRKEGQNVTLSCEQNLNHDAMYWYRQDPGQGLRLIYYSQIVNDFQKGDIAEGYSVSREKKESFPLTVTSAQKNPTAFYLCASSTPPSVPYNEQFFGPGTRLTVL.

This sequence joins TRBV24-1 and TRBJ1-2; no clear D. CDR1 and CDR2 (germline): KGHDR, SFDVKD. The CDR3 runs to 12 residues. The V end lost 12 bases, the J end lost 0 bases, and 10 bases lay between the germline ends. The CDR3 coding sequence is TGTGCCCCGCCGGGAACTAACTATGGCTACACCTTC. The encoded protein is CAPPGTNYGYTF.

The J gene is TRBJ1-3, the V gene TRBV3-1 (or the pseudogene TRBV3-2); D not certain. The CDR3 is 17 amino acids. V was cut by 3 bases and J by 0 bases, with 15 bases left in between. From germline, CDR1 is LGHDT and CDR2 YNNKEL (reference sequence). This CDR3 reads CASSQDLIGLSGNTIYF. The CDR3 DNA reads TGTGCCAGCAGCCAGGACCTAATCGGACTCTCTGGAAACACCATATATTTT.

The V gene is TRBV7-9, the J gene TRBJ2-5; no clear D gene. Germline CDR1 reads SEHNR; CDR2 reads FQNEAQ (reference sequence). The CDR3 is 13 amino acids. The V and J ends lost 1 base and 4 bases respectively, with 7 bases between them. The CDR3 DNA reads TGTGCCAGCAGCTTAGAATCGGGAGAGACCCAGTACTTC. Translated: CASSLESGETQYF.

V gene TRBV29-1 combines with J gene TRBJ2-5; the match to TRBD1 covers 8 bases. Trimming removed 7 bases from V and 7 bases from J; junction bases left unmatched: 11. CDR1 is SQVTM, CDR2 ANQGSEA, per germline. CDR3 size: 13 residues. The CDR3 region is CSASWTGKGTQYF. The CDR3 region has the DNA TGCAGCGCCTCCTGGACAGGGAAGGGGACCCAGTACTTC.

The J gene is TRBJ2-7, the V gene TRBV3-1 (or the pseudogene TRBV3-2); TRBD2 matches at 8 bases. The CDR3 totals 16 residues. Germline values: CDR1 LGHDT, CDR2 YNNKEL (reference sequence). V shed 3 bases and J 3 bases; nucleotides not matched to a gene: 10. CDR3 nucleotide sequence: TGTGCCAGCAGCCATGGCAATAGCGGGGTTAACTACGAGCAGTACTTC. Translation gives CASSHGNSGVNYEQYF.

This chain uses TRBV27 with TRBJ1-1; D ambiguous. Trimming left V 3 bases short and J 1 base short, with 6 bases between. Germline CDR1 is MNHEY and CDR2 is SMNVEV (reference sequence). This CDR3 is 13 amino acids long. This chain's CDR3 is CASSFRPNTEAFF. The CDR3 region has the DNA TGTGCCAGCAGTTTCAGGCCGAACACTGAAGCTTTCTTT.

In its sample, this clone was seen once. DNA for the CDR3: TGCGCCAGCAGCTTGGACAATCCTTTACGCGAGCAGTACTTC. Translated, it gives CASSLDNPLREQYF. The rearrangement links TRBV5-1 to TRBJ2-7; D is unclear. The CDR3 is 14 residues long. The germline gives CDR1 SGHRS, CDR2 YFSETQ. Trimming cost V 0 bases and J 6 bases, with 13 bases left between them.

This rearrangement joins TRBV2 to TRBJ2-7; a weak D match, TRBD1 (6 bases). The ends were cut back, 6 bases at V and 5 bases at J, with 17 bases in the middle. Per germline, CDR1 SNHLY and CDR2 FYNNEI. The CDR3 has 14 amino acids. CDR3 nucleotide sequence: TGTGCCAGCAGGGCACAGGGTAATCTGAACGAGCAGTACTTC. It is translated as CASRAQGNLNEQYF. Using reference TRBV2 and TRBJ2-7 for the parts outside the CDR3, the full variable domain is EPEVTQTPSHQVTQMGQEVILRCVPISNHLYFYWYRQILGQKVEFLVSFYNNEISEKSEIFDDQFSVERPDGSNFTLKIRSTKLEDSAMYFCASRAQGNLNEQYFGPGTRLTVT.

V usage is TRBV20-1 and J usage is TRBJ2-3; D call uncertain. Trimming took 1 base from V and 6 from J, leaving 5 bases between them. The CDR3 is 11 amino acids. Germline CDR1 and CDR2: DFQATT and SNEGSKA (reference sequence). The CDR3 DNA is TGCAGTGCTAGAGTCTCGGATACGCAGTATTTT. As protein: CSARVSDTQYF.

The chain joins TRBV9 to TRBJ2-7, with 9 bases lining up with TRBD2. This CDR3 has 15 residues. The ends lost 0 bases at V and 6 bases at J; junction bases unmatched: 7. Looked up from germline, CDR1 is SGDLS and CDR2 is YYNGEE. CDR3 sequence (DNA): TGTGCCAGCAGCGTAGGGGCTAGCGGGGATCTCGAGCAGTACTTC. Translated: CASSVGASGDLEQYF.

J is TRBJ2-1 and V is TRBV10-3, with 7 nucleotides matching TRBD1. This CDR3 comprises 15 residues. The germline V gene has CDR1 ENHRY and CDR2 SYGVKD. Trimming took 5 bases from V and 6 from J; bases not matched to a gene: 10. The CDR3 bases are TGTGCCATCAGTCCTCGGGACAGAGATTTCAATGAGCAGTTCTTC. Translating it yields CAISPRDRDFNEQFF.

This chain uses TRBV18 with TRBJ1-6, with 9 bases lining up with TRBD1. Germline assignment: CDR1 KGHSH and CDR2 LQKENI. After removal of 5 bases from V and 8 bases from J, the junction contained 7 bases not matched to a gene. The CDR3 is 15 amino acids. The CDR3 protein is CASSTDRGEYSPLHF. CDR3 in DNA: TGTGCCAGCTCAACGGACAGGGGAGAATATTCACCCCTCCACTTT.

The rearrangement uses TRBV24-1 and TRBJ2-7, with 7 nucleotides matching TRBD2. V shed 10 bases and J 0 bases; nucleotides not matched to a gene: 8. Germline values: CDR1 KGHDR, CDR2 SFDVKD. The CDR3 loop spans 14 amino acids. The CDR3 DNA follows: TGTGCCACTTCGCCTAGCGGAACCTCCTACGAGCAGTACTTC. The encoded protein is CATSPSGTSYEQYF.

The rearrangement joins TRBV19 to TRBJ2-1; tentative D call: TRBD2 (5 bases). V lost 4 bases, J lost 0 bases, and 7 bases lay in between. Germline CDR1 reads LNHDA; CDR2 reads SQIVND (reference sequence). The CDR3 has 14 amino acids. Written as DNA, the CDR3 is TGTGCCAGTAGTACGGGGTTCTCCTACAATGAGCAGTTCTTC. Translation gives CASSTGFSYNEQFF.